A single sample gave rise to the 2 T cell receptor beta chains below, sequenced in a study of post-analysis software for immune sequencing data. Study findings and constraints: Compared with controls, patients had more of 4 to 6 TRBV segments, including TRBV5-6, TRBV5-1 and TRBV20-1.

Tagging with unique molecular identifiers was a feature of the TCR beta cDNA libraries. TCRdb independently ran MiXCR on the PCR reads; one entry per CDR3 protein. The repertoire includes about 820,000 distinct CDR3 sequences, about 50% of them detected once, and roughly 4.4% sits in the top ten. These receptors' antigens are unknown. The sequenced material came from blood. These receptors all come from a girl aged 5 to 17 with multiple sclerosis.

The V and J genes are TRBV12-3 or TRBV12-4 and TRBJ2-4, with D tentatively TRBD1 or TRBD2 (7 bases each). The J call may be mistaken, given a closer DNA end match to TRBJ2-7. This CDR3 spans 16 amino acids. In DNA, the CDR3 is TGTGCCAGCAGCCGAATACCCAGGGGGGGATCCTACGAGCAGTACTTC. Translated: CASSRIPRGGSYEQYF.

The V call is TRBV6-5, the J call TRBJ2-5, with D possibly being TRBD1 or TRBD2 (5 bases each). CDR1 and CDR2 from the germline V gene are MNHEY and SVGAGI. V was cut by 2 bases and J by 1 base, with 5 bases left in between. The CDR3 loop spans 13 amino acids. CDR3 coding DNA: TGTGCCAGCAGTTACGGGGGCCAAGAGACCCAGTACTTC. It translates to CASSYGGQETQYF.